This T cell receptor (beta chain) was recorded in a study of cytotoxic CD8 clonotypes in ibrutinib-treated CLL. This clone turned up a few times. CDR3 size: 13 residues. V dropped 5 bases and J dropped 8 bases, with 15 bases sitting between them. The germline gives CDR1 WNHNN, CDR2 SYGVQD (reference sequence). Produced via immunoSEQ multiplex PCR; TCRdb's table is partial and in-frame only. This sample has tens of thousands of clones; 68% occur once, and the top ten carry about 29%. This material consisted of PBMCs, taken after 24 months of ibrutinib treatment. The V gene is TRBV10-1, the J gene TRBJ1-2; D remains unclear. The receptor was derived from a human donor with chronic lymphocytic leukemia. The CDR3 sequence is CASSPDLRWGYTF. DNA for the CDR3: TGCGCCAGCAGTCCCGATCTACGCTGGGGCTACACCTTC.